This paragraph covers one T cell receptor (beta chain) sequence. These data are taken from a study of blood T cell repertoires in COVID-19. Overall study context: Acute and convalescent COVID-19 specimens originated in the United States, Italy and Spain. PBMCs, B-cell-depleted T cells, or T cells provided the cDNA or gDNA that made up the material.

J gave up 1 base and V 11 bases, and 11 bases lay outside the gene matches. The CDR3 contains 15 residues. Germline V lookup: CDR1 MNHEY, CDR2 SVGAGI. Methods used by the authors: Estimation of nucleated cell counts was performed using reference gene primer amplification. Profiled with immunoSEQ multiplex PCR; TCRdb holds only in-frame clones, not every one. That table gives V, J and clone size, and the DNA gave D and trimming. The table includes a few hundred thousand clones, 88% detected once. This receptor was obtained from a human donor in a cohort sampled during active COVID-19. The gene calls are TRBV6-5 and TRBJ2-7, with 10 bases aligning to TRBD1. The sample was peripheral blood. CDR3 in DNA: TGTGCCTCTCCCCCCGGGACAGGGGTATCCTACGAGCAGTACTTC. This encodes CASPPGTGVSYEQYF.